A selection of T cell receptor beta chains follows, all from one sample in a study of control samples from healthy donors and cancer patients. Sequencing used immunoSEQ multiplex PCR; TCRdb keeps in-frame clones, though not all of them. The table includes about 170,000 clones, around 90% detected once. The sample comprised blood. All receptors come from a woman aged 25 to 39 in good health. The CDR3 runs from the conserved cysteine through the conserved F or W. The D gene is left open where the match is weak. For some rows the clone size is stated as once, few or many, or as a class when expanded; others skip it.

size	D	V	J	DNA	CDR3
NA	TRBD1	TRBV4-1	TRBJ1-4	TGCGCCAGCAGCCTTCGGGGACAGGGCTCCGGGGAAAAACTGTTTTTT	CASSLRGQGSGEKLFF
NA	NA	TRBV6-4	TRBJ1-5	TGTGCCAGCAGTGACTACCAACGACCGGATCAGCCCCAGCATTTT	CASSDYQRPDQPQHF
NA	NA	TRBV7-9	TRBJ2-1	TGTGCCAGCAGCTTCGGGGAGGTAATGAGGAATGAGCAGTTCTTC	CASSFGEVMRNEQFF
once	NA	TRBV18	TRBJ2-1	TGTGCCAGCTCACCCCCATCTGGGGGACATAGTGAGCAGTTCTTC	CASSPPSGGHSEQFF
NA	TRBD2	TRBV19	TRBJ2-4	TGTGCCAGTAGTTTCCCAGGGGGGCTAGCGGGGGCGAAAGCCAAAAACATTCAGTACTTC	CASSFPGGLAGAKAKNIQYF
many	NA	TRBV4-2	TRBJ1-2	TGTGCCAGCAGCCAAGATGGAAAGGCAGTCGACCGGCATGGCTACACCTTC	CASSQDGKAVDRHGYTF
many	TRBD2	TRBV6-1	TRBJ2-1	TGTGCCAGCAGTGAAGCTAGCGGGGGGGCCAATGAGCAGTTCTTC	CASSEASGGANEQFF
NA	NA	TRBV6-6	TRBJ2-1	TGTGCCAGCAGCGCCGGGACCACTACCTACAATGAGCAGTTCTTC	CASSAGTTTYNEQFF
NA	NA	TRBV9	TRBJ1-1	TGTGCCAGCAGCGTAGGCGGGGACGGGACTGAAGCTTTCTTT	CASSVGGDGTEAFF
NA	NA	TRBV14	TRBJ1-1	TGTGCCAGCAGCCCAATCGTGGATGGCACTGAAGCTTTCTTT	CASSPIVDGTEAFF
NA	TRBD2	TRBV18	TRBJ2-2	TGTGCCAGCTCACCACGGGTCCCGGGAGGTTCGAACACCGGGGAGCTGTTTTTT	CASSPRVPGGSNTGELFF
NA	NA	TRBV6-6	TRBJ1-1	TGTGCCAGCAGTGACTGGGCGGCGGGGGCTTTCTTT	CASSDWAAGAFF
once	NA	TRBV3-1/TRBV3-2	TRBJ2-1	TGTGCCAGCAGCCAAGCCCGGGGCGCATGGTCTGAGCAGTTCTTC	CASSQARGAWSEQFF
NA	NA	TRBV6-2/TRBV6-3	TRBJ2-3	TGTGCCAGCAGTTACGGGACGGCATTCACAGATACGCAGTATTTT	CASSYGTAFTDTQYF
once	TRBD2	TRBV6-6	TRBJ2-3	TGTGCCAGCAGTCTAAGCGGGATGGGGGCAGATACGCAGTATTTT	CASSLSGMGADTQYF
NA	TRBD2	TRBV19	TRBJ2-1	TGTGCCAGTAGAGCTAGCGGGATCAATGAGCAGTTCTTC	CASRASGINEQFF
NA	NA	TRBV3-1/TRBV3-2	TRBJ1-4	TGTGCCAGCAGCCAAGTTGAGGGTTTCCCCCTGTTTTTT	CASSQVEGFPLFF
NA	TRBD1	TRBV27	TRBJ1-6	TGTGCCAGCAAGGACAGGGGTCTAAATTCACCCCTCCACTTT	CASKDRGLNSPLHF
NA	NA	TRBV7-9	TRBJ1-4	TGTGCCAGCAGCCCGACCCCTTTTAGAAAACTGTTTTTT	CASSPTPFRKLFF
once	NA	TRBV7-8	TRBJ1-5	TGTGCCAGCAGCGTAACAGGCTATCAGCCCCAGCATTTT	CASSVTGYQPQHF
NA	NA	TRBV11-1	TRBJ2-1	TGTGCCAGCAGCTTACAGGGCGGTCACTCCTACAATGAGCAGTTCTTC	CASSLQGGHSYNEQFF
NA	NA	TRBV10-3	TRBJ1-1	TGTGCCATCACTGCGGGACTGATGAACACTGAAGCTTTCTTT	CAITAGLMNTEAFF
NA	NA	TRBV2	TRBJ1-4	TGTGCCAGCTCCGGCTCCATTGAAAAACTGTTTTTT	CASSGSIEKLFF
NA	TRBD2	TRBV4-1	TRBJ2-7	TGCGCCAGCAGCCAAGGGGTGGGAGCGGGAGGCTACGAGCAGTACTTC	CASSQGVGAGGYEQYF
NA	TRBD2	TRBV14	TRBJ2-3	TGTGCCAGCAGCCGCCCCGGACTAGCGGGTGGACGGGCAGATACGCAGTATTTT	CASSRPGLAGGRADTQYF
NA	TRBD1	TRBV28	TRBJ1-5	TGTGCCAGCAAGACCGGGACAGTCAATCAGCCCCAGCATTTT	CASKTGTVNQPQHF
few	TRBD1	TRBV6-5	TRBJ1-1	TGTGCCAGCAGTTGGCAGGGGGCGAACACTGAAGCTTTCTTT	CASSWQGANTEAFF
few	NA	TRBV9	TRBJ2-4	TGTGCCAGCAGCGTAGGGAGGTTACAGGACCCTGGTTCTCCCAAAAACATTCAGTACTTC	CASSVGRLQDPGSPKNIQYF
NA	NA	TRBV19	TRBJ1-5	TGTGCCAGTAGTTTGATAGATTCACTATCGCCCCAGCATTTT	CASSLIDSLSPQHF
NA	NA	TRBV25-1	TRBJ1-4	TGTGCCAGCAGTGAACCGGCCGGTAATGAAAAACTGTTTTTT	CASSEPAGNEKLFF
NA	NA	TRBV20-1	TRBJ1-5	TGCAGTGCTAGTGCGGGAAATCAGCCCCAGCATTTT	CSASAGNQPQHF
NA	NA	TRBV6-2/TRBV6-3	TRBJ1-2	TGTGCCAGCAGTTACGGGGTAAACTATGGCTACACCTTC	CASSYGVNYGYTF
NA	NA	TRBV27	TRBJ2-5	TGTGCCAGCAGTTCCCCAGGAGGGCAGACCCAGTACTTC	CASSSPGGQTQYF
NA	TRBD1	TRBV5-1	TRBJ1-2	TGCGCCAGCAGCTTGGGGGACAGGGAATTACCCACTAACTATGGCTACACCTTC	CASSLGDRELPTNYGYTF
few	TRBD2	TRBV4-2	TRBJ2-5	TGTGCCAGCAGCCAAGAGGCCGGGGGGGCCCACGAGACCCAGTACTTC	CASSQEAGGAHETQYF
NA	NA	TRBV5-8	TRBJ2-3	TGTGCCAGCGTTAATCTGGACAGCACAGATACGCAGTATTTT	CASVNLDSTDTQYF
once	NA	TRBV7-9	TRBJ1-6	TGTGCCAGCAGCTTAGCGACGGGCAGGCTCTCCTATAATTCACCCCTCCACTTT	CASSLATGRLSYNSPLHF
NA	NA	TRBV27	TRBJ1-2	TGTGCCAGCAGTTTGAGGGGACTTAGTTATGGCTACACCTTC	CASSLRGLSYGYTF
NA	NA	TRBV11-2	TRBJ1-1	TGTGCCAGCGCGGGGGGAAGGAACACTGAAGCTTTCTTT	CASAGGRNTEAFF
NA	NA	TRBV25-1	TRBJ1-6	TGTGCCAGCAGCCGCGGGGTGTCGGATTCACCCCTCCACTTT	CASSRGVSDSPLHF
NA	NA	TRBV28	TRBJ2-1	TGTGCCAGCAGTTTATTGGGAGACAATGAGCAGTTCTTC	CASSLLGDNEQFF
once	NA	TRBV6-4	TRBJ1-1	TGTGCCAGCAGGCTACCAAGCGGTGAAGCTTTCTTT	CASRLPSGEAFF
few	NA	TRBV7-9	TRBJ2-7	TGTGCCAGCAGCTTATCCCGGGGACCTTCCTACGAGCAGTACTTC	CASSLSRGPSYEQYF
NA	TRBD1	TRBV2	TRBJ1-5	TGTGCCAGCAGCGGGGACAGGGGGTTGGGTCAGCCCCAGCATTTT	CASSGDRGLGQPQHF
NA	NA	TRBV9	TRBJ2-3	TGTGCCAGCAGCGTAGGTGGACTCCCAGGAGATACGCAGTATTTT	CASSVGGLPGDTQYF
NA	NA	TRBV19	TRBJ2-1	TGTGCCAGTAGTATCCAGGGCAATGAGCAGTTCTTC	CASSIQGNEQFF